Listed below are T cell receptor beta chains from one sample, sequenced in a study of blood T cell repertoires in COVID-19. Profiled with immunoSEQ multiplex PCR; TCRdb holds only in-frame clones, not every one. The sample has about 200,000 clones, less than 95% seen once; the top ten hold about 0.8%. Sequencing was carried out using peripheral blood. The receptors originated from a man aged 30 to 45 with COVID-19, enrolled during active disease. The CDR3 runs from the conserved cysteine through the conserved F or W. Not all rows give a size; the values are once, few, many and, for expanded clones, a class.

clone size | V gene | CDR3 protein
. | TRBV7-2 | CASSLGGGVTDTQYF
. | TRBV6-5 | CASSLPDSNYGYTF
. | TRBV7-9 | CASSPRGGHEQYF
. | TRBV5-4 | CASSLRGGSYEQYF
. | TRBV6-5 | CASKKDRGPSSPQHF
. | TRBV7-9 | CASSSPRGRNTEAFF
. | TRBV5-1 | CASSLVFQGGQETQYF
. | TRBV5-1 | CASSTRRQGGLAGGTGELFF
. | TRBV5-1 | CASSLGLPTDTQYF
. | TRBV5-1 | CASRSGTGVNEQYF
. | TRBV7-3 | CASSPSDRGVLTGELFF
. | TRBV30 | CAWSDTGGYTF
. | TRBV29-1 | CSLGRRGCSNQPQHF
. | TRBV6-5 | CASSYSRVEESLTIYF
. | TRBV5-1 | CASSSHLTGAYGYTF
. | TRBV6-5 | CASSQGAQNTGELFF
. | TRBV18 | CASSPGTGHVRNQPQHF
. | TRBV29-1 | CSVGQGSYGYTF
. | TRBV20-1 | CSAGGQVEAFF
. | TRBV9 | CASSTLAGGYNEQFF
once | TRBV19 | CASSRVLRTGEHEQFF
. | TRBV19 | CASSIGRGEGNEKLFF
. | TRBV15 | CATSSTSRSNGYTF
. | TRBV29-1 | CSVAGGLSVEAFF
. | TRBV19 | CASSRRDRRPSNYGYTF
. | TRBV12-3/TRBV12-4 | CASSPLDYGYTF
. | TRBV18 | CASSGPTGGPTYEQYF
. | TRBV7-9 | CASSLAGGGANTQYF